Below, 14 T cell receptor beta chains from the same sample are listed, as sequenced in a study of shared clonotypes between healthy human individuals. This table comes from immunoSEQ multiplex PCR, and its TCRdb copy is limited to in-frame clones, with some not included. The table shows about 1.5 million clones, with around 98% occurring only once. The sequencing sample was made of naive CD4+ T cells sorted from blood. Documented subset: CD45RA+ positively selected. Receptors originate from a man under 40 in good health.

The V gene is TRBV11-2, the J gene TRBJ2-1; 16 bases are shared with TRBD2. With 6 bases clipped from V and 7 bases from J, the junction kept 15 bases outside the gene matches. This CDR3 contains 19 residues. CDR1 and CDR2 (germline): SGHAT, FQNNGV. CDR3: CASRLGTSGRAEMRNEQFF. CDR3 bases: TGTGCCAGCAGACTCGGGACTAGCGGGAGGGCTGAAATGAGAAATGAGCAGTTCTTC.

CDR3 nucleotides: TGTGCCAGCTCACCTGCGGACAGGGGGCGCGGCACTGAAGCTTTCTTT. It is translated as CASSPADRGRGTEAFF. The V and J genes are TRBV18 and TRBJ1-1; 11 bases map to TRBD1. In germline, CDR1 is KGHSH, CDR2 LQKENI. This CDR3 comprises 16 residues. The ends lost 3 bases at V and 4 bases at J; junction bases unmatched: 7.

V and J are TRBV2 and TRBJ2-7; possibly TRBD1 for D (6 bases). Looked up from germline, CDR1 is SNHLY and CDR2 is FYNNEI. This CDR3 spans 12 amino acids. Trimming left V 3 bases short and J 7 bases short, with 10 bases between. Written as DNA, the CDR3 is TGTGCCAGCAGTGAGGGGGCATGGGAGCAGTACTTC. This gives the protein CASSEGAWEQYF.

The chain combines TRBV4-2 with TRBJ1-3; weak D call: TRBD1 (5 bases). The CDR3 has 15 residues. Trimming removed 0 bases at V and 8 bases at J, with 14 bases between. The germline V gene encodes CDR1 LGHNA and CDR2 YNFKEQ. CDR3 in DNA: TGTGCCAGCAGCCAAGAAGCCAGTGCGGGGGACACCATATATTTT. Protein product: CASSQEASAGDTIYF.

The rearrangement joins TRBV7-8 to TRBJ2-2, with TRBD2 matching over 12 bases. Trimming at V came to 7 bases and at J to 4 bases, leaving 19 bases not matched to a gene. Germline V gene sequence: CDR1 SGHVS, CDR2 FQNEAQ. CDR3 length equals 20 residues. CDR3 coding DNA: TGTGCCAGCACCCTGCGCCCAGGGGACAGACTAGCGGGGGTCACCGGGGAGCTGTTTTTT. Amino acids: CASTLRPGDRLAGVTGELFF.

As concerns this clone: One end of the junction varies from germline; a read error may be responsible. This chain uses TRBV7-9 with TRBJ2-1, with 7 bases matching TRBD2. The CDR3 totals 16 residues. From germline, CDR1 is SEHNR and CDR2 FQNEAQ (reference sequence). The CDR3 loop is CASRSGGRGSSNEQFF. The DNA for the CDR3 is TGTGCCAGCAGAAGTGGTGGGCGGGGGTCCTCCAATGAGCAGTTCTTC.

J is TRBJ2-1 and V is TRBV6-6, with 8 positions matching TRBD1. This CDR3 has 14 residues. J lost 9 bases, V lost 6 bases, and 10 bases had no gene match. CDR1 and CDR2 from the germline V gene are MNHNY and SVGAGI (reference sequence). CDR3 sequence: CASRTGERVVEQFF. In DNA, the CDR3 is TGTGCCAGCAGGACAGGGGAAAGGGTTGTTGAGCAGTTCTTC.

The CDR3 reads CASSDSSGPDTQYF. The DNA of the CDR3 is TGTGCCAGCAGTGATTCTAGCGGCCCAGATACGCAGTATTTT. The J gene is TRBJ2-3, the V gene TRBV6-5, with 7 positions matching TRBD2. Trimming at V came to 5 bases and at J to 4 bases, leaving 6 bases not matched to a gene. The CDR3 consists of 14 residues. Per the germline V gene, CDR1 is MNHEY and CDR2 is SVGAGI.

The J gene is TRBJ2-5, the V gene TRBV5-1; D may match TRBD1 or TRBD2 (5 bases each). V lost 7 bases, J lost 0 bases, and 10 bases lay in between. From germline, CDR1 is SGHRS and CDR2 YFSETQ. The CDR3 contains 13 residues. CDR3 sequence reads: CASGGQYQETQYF. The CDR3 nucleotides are TGCGCCAGCGGGGGTCAATACCAAGAGACCCAGTACTTC. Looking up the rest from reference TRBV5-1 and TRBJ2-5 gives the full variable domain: KAGVTQTPRYLIKTRGQQVTLSCSPISGHRSVSWYQQTPGQGLQFLFEYFSETQRNKGNFPGRFSGRQFSNSRSEMNVSTLELGDSALYLCASGGQYQETQYFGPGTRLLVL.

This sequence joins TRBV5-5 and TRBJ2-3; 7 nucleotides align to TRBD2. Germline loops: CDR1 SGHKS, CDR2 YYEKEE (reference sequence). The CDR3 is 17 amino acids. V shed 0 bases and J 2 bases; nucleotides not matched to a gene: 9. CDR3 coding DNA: TGTGCCAGCAGCTTGGATGCGGGAGTATGGGACACAGATACGCAGTATTTT. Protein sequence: CASSLDAGVWDTDTQYF.

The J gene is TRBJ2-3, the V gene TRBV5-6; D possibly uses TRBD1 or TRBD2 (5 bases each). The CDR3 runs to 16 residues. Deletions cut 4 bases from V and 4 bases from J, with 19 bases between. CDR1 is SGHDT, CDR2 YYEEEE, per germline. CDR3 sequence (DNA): TGTGCCAGCAGCGAACGGCCGGGACCCCCCCCAGATACGCAGTATTTT. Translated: CASSERPGPPPDTQYF.

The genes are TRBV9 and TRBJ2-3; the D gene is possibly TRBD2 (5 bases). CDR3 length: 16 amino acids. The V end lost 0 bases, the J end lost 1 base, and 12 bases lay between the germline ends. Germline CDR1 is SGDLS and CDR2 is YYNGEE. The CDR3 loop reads CASSVDLGGRTDTQYF. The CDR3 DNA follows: TGTGCCAGCAGCGTAGATTTAGGCGGGCGCACAGATACGCAGTATTTT.

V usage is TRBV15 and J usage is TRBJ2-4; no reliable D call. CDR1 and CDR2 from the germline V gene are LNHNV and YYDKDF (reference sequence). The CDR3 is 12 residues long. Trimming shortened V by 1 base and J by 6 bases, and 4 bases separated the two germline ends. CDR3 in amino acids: CATSRAGNIQYF. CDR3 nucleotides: TGTGCCACCAGCAGAGCGGGAAACATTCAGTACTTC.

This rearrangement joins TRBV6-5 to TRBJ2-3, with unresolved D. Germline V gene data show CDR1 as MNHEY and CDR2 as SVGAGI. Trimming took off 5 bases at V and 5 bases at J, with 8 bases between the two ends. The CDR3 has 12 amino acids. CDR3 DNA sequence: TGTGCCAGCAGTAGATATGGAGATACGCAGTATTTT. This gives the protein CASSRYGDTQYF.